This T cell receptor beta chain was sequenced in a study of T cell responses to AZD1222 COVID-19 vaccine. Libraries were prepared by immunoSEQ multiplex PCR; TCRdb keeps only in-frame clonotypes and omits some of them. The repertoire holds about 150,000 clones, with roughly nine tenths as singletons. Study-wide findings and caveats: Repertoire sampling occurred only after the peak T cell response. Females made up more of the donors, who were largely white British, and clonal diversity may have come out too low. Reports say nearly half of spike-specific TCRs go after unmutated variant regions.

Comment on this clone: Its antigen remains unknown.

The clonotype comes from an adult in good health. Sequencing was performed on peripheral blood, taken on day 0 of AZD1222 vaccination.

The CDR3: CAWSQGARGTEAFF. CDR3 nucleotide sequence: TGTGCCTGGAGTCAGGGGGCACGGGGGACTGAAGCTTTCTTT. V is TRBV30 and J is TRBJ1-1, with 8 bases that match TRBD1. Germline assignment: CDR1 GTSNPN and CDR2 SVGIG (reference sequence). CDR3 size: 14 residues. V gave up 2 bases and J gave up 5 bases; unmatched junction bases: 7.